The 28 T cell receptor beta chains reported below all come from one sample, sequenced in a study of T cells in Graves' hyperthyroidism and ophthalmopathy. The CDR3 regions of TCR beta were amplified from RNA transcripts. First-round RT-PCR targeting the TCR CDR3 was performed with the HTBI primer set. TCRdb reprocessed the multiplex PCR reads via MiXCR and lists one record per CDR3 protein. The sample holds around 600,000 distinct CDR3 sequences, 12% to 15% seen once. The source material was blood. The receptors come from a woman between 18 and 29 years old with Graves' ophthalmopathy.

The V and J genes are TRBV6-2 or TRBV6-3 and TRBJ2-7, with a possible D match to TRBD1 (5 bases). With 2 bases removed from V and 2 bases from J, the gap between germline ends came to 10 bases. In germline, CDR1 is MNHEY, CDR2 SVGEGT. The CDR3 extends over 14 amino acids. The DNA for the CDR3 is TGTGCCAGCAGTTACGTCAGCAGGGCCTACGAGCAGTACTTC. Residues: CASSYVSRAYEQYF.

This clonotype was picked up many times. The J gene is TRBJ1-2, the V gene TRBV6-1; D possibly corresponds to TRBD1 (5 bases). This CDR3 has 12 residues. Trimming left V 10 bases short and J 6 bases short, with 15 bases between. Germline CDR1 is MNHNS and CDR2 is SASEGT. This CDR3 reads CAILTDNDGYTF. CDR3 nucleotides: TGTGCCATTTTGACAGACAACGATGGCTACACCTTC.

This clonotype came up many times. V and J are TRBV5-6 and TRBJ2-5, with D perhaps assigned TRBD1 or TRBD2 (5 bases each). V gave up 0 bases and J gave up 4 bases, with 10 bases separating them. CDR3 length equals 14 residues. Germline assignment: CDR1 SGHDT and CDR2 YYEEEE. The CDR3 sequence: CASSLGGPIETQYF. Here the CDR3 DNA reads TGTGCCAGCAGCTTGGGGGGACCAATAGAGACCCAGTACTTC.

This clonotype was observed many times. The chain is built from TRBV18 and TRBJ2-5; D could derive from TRBD1 or TRBD2 (5 bases each). Germline lookup yields CDR1 KGHSH and CDR2 LQKENI. The CDR3 runs 14 residues. The germline V and J ends were trimmed by 3 bases and 0 bases, with 8 bases remaining between them. CDR3 protein: CASSPGTNQETQYF. The CDR3 DNA reads TGTGCCAGCTCACCCGGGACCAACCAAGAGACCCAGTACTTC.

This clonotype has more than one count but fewer than ten. The chain recombines TRBV4-2 with TRBJ2-2; TRBD2 aligns across 12 bases. With V trimmed by 4 bases and J by 6 bases, 6 bases remained unmatched. Germline V CDR1 and CDR2: LGHNA, YNFKEQ. The CDR3 is 16 residues long. The CDR3 region is CASSPRLAGAPGELFF. CDR3 bases: TGTGCCAGCAGCCCCAGACTAGCGGGAGCTCCCGGGGAGCTGTTTTTT.

Ten or more counts support this clonotype. This rearrangement joins TRBV7-2 to TRBJ1-1; 7 nucleotides match TRBD1. This CDR3 region has 15 residues. Per germline, CDR1 SGHTA and CDR2 FQGNSA. The junction had 9 bases not matched to a gene; V was cut back by 4 bases and J by 4 bases. The CDR3 spells CASSSPRQGITEAFF. The CDR3 DNA reads as TGTGCCAGCAGCTCCCCGAGACAGGGCATCACTGAAGCTTTCTTT.

The rearrangement uses TRBV6-2 or TRBV6-3 and TRBJ2-5; 9 bases are shared with TRBD2. The CDR3 length is 14 residues. V lost 8 bases, J lost 5 bases, and 9 bases stayed unmatched. Germline loops: CDR1 MNHEY, CDR2 SVGEGT. The CDR3, as DNA: TGTGCCAGCTCAGGTCTAGCGGGATTTGAGACCCAGTACTTC. Translation gives CASSGLAGFETQYF.

V and J are TRBV6-1 and TRBJ2-1; 9 bases are shared with TRBD2. The CDR3 covers 17 residues. The junction had 17 bases not matched to a gene; V was cut back by 6 bases and J by 8 bases. CDR1 and CDR2 (germline): MNHNS, SASEGT. CDR3 nucleotides: TGTGCCAGCAGCCCCCACCCCCGCGCGGGAGGGGTCTATGAGCAGTTCTTC. This encodes CASSPHPRAGGVYEQFF.

This chain uses TRBV6-6 with TRBJ1-1; no reliable D call. Germline CDR1 reads MNHNY; CDR2 reads SVGAGI (reference sequence). The V and J ends lost 0 bases and 1 base respectively, with 9 bases between them. The CDR3 contains 15 residues. The CDR3 region is CASSYSIMSNTEAFF. CDR3 DNA sequence: TGTGCCAGCAGTTACTCAATCATGTCGAACACTGAAGCTTTCTTT.

A remark on this clonotype: This may arise from a read error, as a much more abundant clone is one base away. V and J are TRBV7-9 and TRBJ2-2; TRBD1 or TRBD2 may be the D gene (5 bases each). Germline values: CDR1 SEHNR, CDR2 FQNEAQ (reference sequence). The CDR3 is made up of 16 amino acids. V was trimmed by 5 bases and J by 6 bases, leaving 19 bases between them. The CDR3 bases are TGTGCCAGCAGCCCCCACCGAGGGGCGGACGCCGGGGAGCTGTTTTTT. Translation gives CASSPHRGADAGELFF.

This clonotype was seen many times. Mismatch with germline at one junction end may stem from a read error. The chain is built from TRBV7-3 and TRBJ2-1, with TRBD2 matching 7 bases. CDR3 length: 15 residues. Germline V gene data show CDR1 as SGHTA and CDR2 as FQGTGA. The CDR3 coding sequence is TGTGCCAGCAGCGTAACTAGCGTAGGGAACAATGAGCAGTTCTTC. The encoded protein is CASSVTSVGNNEQFF.

This clonotype has at least ten counts. The chain combines TRBV27 with TRBJ2-1; D unresolved. There are 16 residues in the CDR3. Trimming shortened V by 2 bases and J by 4 bases, and 15 bases separated the two germline ends. The germline V gene encodes CDR1 MNHEY and CDR2 SMNVEV (reference sequence). The CDR3, as DNA: TGTGCCAGCAGTTTAAGGGCGGAACCCGCATACAATGAGCAGTTCTTC. This gives the protein CASSLRAEPAYNEQFF.

This clonotype has a count of ten or more. The chain has TRBV7-8 and TRBJ2-3; tentative D call: TRBD2 (5 bases). The CDR3 loop spans 16 amino acids. Trimming took off 1 base at V and 2 bases at J, with 13 bases between the two ends. In germline, CDR1 is SGHVS, CDR2 FQNEAQ. This chain's CDR3 is CASSLGALGDTDTQYF. The CDR3 region has the DNA TGTGCCAGCAGCTTAGGGGCCCTCGGGGACACAGATACGCAGTATTTT.

This clonotype was counted ten times or more. The chain couples TRBV27 to TRBJ2-1; D uncertain. V was pared by 7 bases and J by 0 bases, with 13 bases between. Germline V lookup: CDR1 MNHEY, CDR2 SMNVEV (reference sequence). The CDR3 spans 15 residues. The chain's CDR3 is CASNPRYLSYNEQFF. For the CDR3, the DNA is TGTGCCAGCAACCCTCGATACCTCTCCTACAATGAGCAGTTCTTC.

This clonotype occurred a few times. The junction shows a germline mismatch at one end, possibly a read error. The V and J genes are TRBV7-7 and TRBJ2-5, with no clear D. Germline loops: CDR1 SSHAT, CDR2 FNYEAQ (reference sequence). The CDR3 runs to 13 residues. CDR3 amino acids: CASSLVPEETQYF. The CDR3 DNA reads as TGTGCTAGCAGCTTAGTTCCAGAAGAGACCCAGTACTTC.

This clonotype occurred a few times. V gene TRBV30 combines with J gene TRBJ2-3, with D possibly matching TRBD2 (6 bases). V was pared by 2 bases and J by 1 base, with 10 bases between. This CDR3 has 14 residues. CDR1 and CDR2 from the germline V gene are GTSNPN and SVGIG (reference sequence). CDR3 residues: CAWSWGVGTDTQYF. DNA of the CDR3: TGTGCCTGGAGTTGGGGGGTCGGCACAGATACGCAGTATTTT.

This clonotype has a count of ten or more. The chain employs TRBV28 and TRBJ2-7, with D perhaps given as TRBD1 or TRBD2 (6 bases each). CDR1 is MDHEN, CDR2 SYDVKM, per germline. Trimming stripped 4 bases from V and 5 bases from J, with 15 bases between. The CDR3 contains 14 residues. CDR3 residues: CASSSGGQSHEQYF. Here the CDR3 DNA reads TGTGCCAGCAGTTCTGGGGGGCAAAGCCACGAGCAGTACTTC.

This clonotype was detected only a few times. The rearrangement links TRBV28 to TRBJ1-6; D gene ambiguous. Germline lookup yields CDR1 MDHEN and CDR2 SYDVKM. The V and J ends lost 6 bases and 7 bases respectively, with 13 bases between them. The CDR3 has 14 residues. CDR3 sequence: CASRPGRTNSPLHF. The CDR3 DNA reads TGTGCCAGCAGACCCGGGAGAACAAATTCACCCCTCCACTTT. Drawing the rest from reference TRBV28 and TRBJ1-6, the complete variable domain is DVKVTQSSRYLVKRTGEKVFLECVQDMDHENMFWYRQDPGLGLRLIYFSYDVKMKEKGDIPEGYSVSREKKERFSLILESASTNQTSMYLCASRPGRTNSPLHFGNGTRLTVT.

CDR3: CASSPRLFLQAITYEQYF. The CDR3 DNA sequence: TGCGCCAGCAGCCCCCGCCTTTTTTTGCAGGCGATCACCTACGAGCAGTACTTC. The chain combines TRBV4-1 with TRBJ2-7; D remains ambiguous. CDR1 and CDR2 from the germline V gene are MGHRA and YSYEKL. Trimming removed 4 bases from V and 2 bases from J, with 24 bases in between. This CDR3 comprises 18 residues.

The chain has TRBV4-2 and TRBJ2-7, with D possibly matching TRBD2 (5 bases). The germline V and J ends were trimmed by 7 bases and 0 bases, with 7 bases remaining between them. The CDR3 extends over 12 amino acids. The germline CDR1 and CDR2 sequences are LGHNA and YNFKEQ. CDR3 sequence: CASTGVSYEQYF. In DNA form, the CDR3 reads TGTGCCAGCACCGGGGTCTCCTACGAGCAGTACTTC.

The chain has TRBV28 and TRBJ1-6, with D maybe TRBD1 (5 bases). From germline, CDR1 is MDHEN and CDR2 SYDVKM. Trimming took off 6 bases at V and 3 bases at J, with 12 bases between the two ends. The CDR3 sequence is 15 residues long. The CDR3 sequence: CASRGGNYYNSPLHF. CDR3 bases: TGTGCCAGCAGGGGGGGGAATTACTATAATTCACCCCTCCACTTT.

This clonotype came up a few times. The chain carries TRBV19 and TRBJ1-1; TRBD1 matches at 12 bases. With 3 bases clipped from V and 5 bases from J, the junction kept 4 bases outside the gene matches. The CDR3 is 15 residues long. Germline V CDR1 and CDR2: LNHDA, SQIVND (reference sequence). The CDR3 loop reads CASSIGDRGHTEAFF. CDR3 nucleotides: TGTGCCAGTAGTATTGGGGACAGGGGGCATACTGAAGCTTTCTTT.

This clonotype was seen ten or more times. The V and J genes are TRBV29-1 and TRBJ2-7; D is undetermined. Between the trimmed V and J ends, which lost 7 bases and 0 bases, there was a span of 10 bases. The CDR3 has 12 residues. Looked up from germline, CDR1 is SQVTM and CDR2 is ANQGSEA. CDR3 loop: CSAGFSSYEQYF. The DNA for the CDR3 is TGCAGCGCTGGCTTCAGCTCCTACGAGCAGTACTTC.

In this sample, this clonotype turned up many times. The rearrangement joins TRBV3-1 to TRBJ2-5; 10 nucleotides align to TRBD2. With V trimmed by 6 bases and J by 2 bases, 3 bases remained unmatched. This CDR3 region has 14 residues. Germline V gene data show CDR1 as LGHDT and CDR2 as YNNKEL (reference sequence). This chain's CDR3 is CASSPGLAQETQYF. The CDR3 DNA follows: TGTGCCAGCAGTCCGGGACTAGCGCAAGAGACCCAGTACTTC.

This chain uses TRBV4-3 with TRBJ2-1; D unclear. V was pared by 0 bases and J by 9 bases, with 15 bases between. The CDR3 totals 15 residues. CDR1 and CDR2 (germline): LGHNA, YSLEER. CDR3 in DNA: TGCGCCAGCAGCCAAGATTTACCCCGGATCGGTGAGCAGTTCTTC. This encodes CASSQDLPRIGEQFF.

This clonotype was found many times. The J gene is TRBJ2-5, the V gene TRBV14; D may be TRBD1 (5 bases). Germline CDR1 is SGHDN and CDR2 is FVKESK. With 2 bases removed from V and 10 bases from J, the gap between germline ends came to 11 bases. This CDR3 has 12 amino acids. The CDR3: CASSQTWGGQYF. DNA for the CDR3: TGTGCCAGCAGCCAAACCTGGGGCGGCCAGTACTTC.

The chain uses TRBV4-1 and TRBJ2-1; possibly TRBD1 for D (6 bases). Trimming shortened V by 1 base and J by 5 bases, and 12 bases separated the two germline ends. Germline CDR1 is MGHRA and CDR2 is YSYEKL. The CDR3 length is 15 residues. The CDR3 sequence is CASSQVTGKNNEQFF. The CDR3 DNA is TGCGCCAGCAGCCAAGTTACAGGGAAGAACAATGAGCAGTTCTTC.

This clonotype was seen repeatedly, ten times or more. This chain uses TRBV11-3 with TRBJ1-1; no clear D gene. The CDR3 loop spans 13 amino acids. The ends were cut back, 4 bases at V and 3 bases at J, with 9 bases in the middle. Germline lookup yields CDR1 SGHNT and CDR2 YENEEA. The CDR3 here is CASSYSRDTEAFF. The CDR3 DNA sequence: TGTGCCAGCAGCTATAGTCGGGACACTGAAGCTTTCTTT.